The next 14 T cell receptor beta chains were all read from a single sample in a study of T cell changes during pregnancy in multiple sclerosis. Only in-frame clones appear in the TCRdb table, and some are missing; sequencing was by immunoSEQ multiplex PCR. The repertoire holds some 20,000 clones, with roughly 90% as singletons. Specimen: CD4+ T cells from peripheral blood mononuclear cells, collected in the first trimester of pregnancy. The receptors come from a female donor in good health, enrolled as a control in a pregnancy study.

The rearrangement links TRBV4-3 to TRBJ1-1, with D perhaps TRBD1 (6 bases). This CDR3 contains 14 residues. V was clipped by 0 bases and J by 11 bases, with 16 bases between them. From germline, CDR1 is LGHNA and CDR2 YSLEER. This chain's CDR3 is CASSQERGGGRAFF. The CDR3 DNA is TGCGCCAGCAGCCAAGAAAGAGGGGGGGGTCGGGCTTTCTTT.

The J gene is TRBJ2-7, the V gene TRBV19; maybe TRBD1 (6 bases). The CDR3 runs to 12 residues. Per the germline V gene, CDR1 is LNHDA and CDR2 is SQIVND (reference sequence). V was trimmed by 4 bases and J by 8 bases, leaving 12 bases between them. The CDR3 DNA follows: TGTGCCAGTAGTACCCTACAGGGACAGCAGTACTTC. This translates into CASSTLQGQQYF. The variable domain in full, completed from reference TRBV19 and TRBJ2-7, reads DGGITQSPKYLFRKEGQNVTLSCEQNLNHDAMYWYRQDPGQGLRLIYYSQIVNDFQKGDIAEGYSVSREKKESFPLTVTSAQKNPTAFYLCASSTLQGQQYFGPGTRLTVT.

V gene TRBV5-5 combines with J gene TRBJ2-5; 10 bases agree with TRBD1. V lost 6 bases and J lost 5; bases outside the gene matches: 13. The germline CDR1 and CDR2 sequences are SGHKS and YYEKEE (reference sequence). The CDR3 runs 16 residues. The CDR3 here is CASTEYRQGAGETQYF. The DNA for the CDR3 is TGTGCCAGCACCGAGTACCGACAGGGGGCTGGGGAGACCCAGTACTTC.

The V gene is TRBV30, the J gene TRBJ2-3; D gene uncertain. CDR3 length equals 14 residues. Germline CDR1 reads GTSNPN; CDR2 reads SVGIG (reference sequence). Trimming shortened V by 0 bases and J by 1 base, and 8 bases separated the two germline ends. The CDR3 sequence is CAWSVPGRTDTQYF. CDR3 nucleotide sequence: TGTGCCTGGAGTGTACCTGGGCGCACAGATACGCAGTATTTT.

The gene calls are TRBV9 and TRBJ2-3; 15 positions agree with TRBD2. V was clipped by 2 bases and J by 6 bases; unmatched bases: 7. The length of the CDR3 is 17 residues. CDR1 and CDR2 (germline): SGDLS, YYNGEE. In DNA, the CDR3 is TGTGCCAGCAGCGTCCGGACTAGCGGGGGGGCTGGGGATACGCAGTATTTT. Translation gives CASSVRTSGGAGDTQYF.

The chain carries TRBV5-1 and TRBJ2-7; 12 bases fit TRBD2. J gave up 2 bases and V 3 bases, and 3 bases lay outside the gene matches. The CDR3 runs to 15 residues. CDR1 SGHRS and CDR2 YFSETQ come from the germline V gene. CDR3: CASSSLAGGTYEQYF. DNA of the CDR3: TGCGCCAGCAGCTCACTAGCGGGAGGCACCTACGAGCAGTACTTC.

The chain carries TRBV7-8 and TRBJ1-2; 8 bases line up with TRBD1. From germline, CDR1 is SGHVS and CDR2 FQNEAQ. V was clipped by 5 bases and J by 4 bases; unmatched bases: 9. The CDR3 has 15 amino acids. This chain's CDR3 is CASSADRVGLYGYTF. The CDR3 DNA reads TGTGCCAGCAGCGCGGACAGGGTGGGTCTCTATGGCTACACCTTC. The whole variable domain, filled in from reference TRBV7-8 and TRBJ1-2, reads GAGVSQSPRYKVAKRGQDVALRCDPISGHVSLFWYQQALGQGPEFLTYFQNEAQLDKSGLPSDRFFAERPEGSVSTLKIQRTQQEDSAVYLCASSADRVGLYGYTFGSGTRLTVV.

The chain carries TRBV19 and TRBJ2-6, with TRBD1 matching 9 bases. Germline V gene sequence: CDR1 LNHDA, CDR2 SQIVND (reference sequence). The V gene end was trimmed by 7 bases and the J gene end by 3 bases; junction bases not matched to a gene: 7. The length of the CDR3 is 16 residues. CDR3 nucleotides: TGTGCCAGTACCCTCACAGGGGGCGGTGGGGCCAACGTCCTGACTTTC. Amino acid sequence: CASTLTGGGGANVLTF.

This chain uses TRBV4-2 with TRBJ2-7; 9 nucleotides align to TRBD1. Trimming cost V 0 bases and J 2 bases; bases outside gene matches: 8. Germline values: CDR1 LGHNA, CDR2 YNFKEQ. CDR3 size: 17 residues. The CDR3 region is CASSQDPNRGLTYEQYF. The DNA for the CDR3 is TGTGCCAGCAGCCAAGATCCCAACAGGGGGCTCACCTACGAGCAGTACTTC.

The gene calls are TRBV2 and TRBJ1-3; 12 bases line up with TRBD1. Unmatched junction bases numbered 5, after V lost 6 bases and J lost 8 bases. This CDR3 region has 14 residues. Looked up from germline, CDR1 is SNHLY and CDR2 is FYNNEI. CDR3 in DNA: TGTGCCAGCAGACCGGGACAGGGGGCGGACACCATATATTTT. Protein sequence: CASRPGQGADTIYF.

This chain uses TRBV10-1 with TRBJ2-3; 13 nucleotides agree with TRBD2. Germline CDR1 is WNHNN and CDR2 is SYGVQD (reference sequence). The CDR3 spans 16 residues. The trim removed 3 bases at V and 3 bases at J, leaving 3 bases unmatched. The CDR3 sequence: CASSDLTSGRTDTQYF. CDR3 bases: TGCGCCAGCAGTGATTTGACTAGCGGGAGGACAGATACGCAGTATTTT.

This clone was seen just once. CDR3 nucleotide sequence: TGTGCCAGTAGTATAACGACGGCGGGACAGGGGGCGCGTCGCTACGAGCAGTACTTC. It specifies CASSITTAGQGARRYEQYF. This chain connects TRBV19 to TRBJ2-7; 12 bases fit TRBD1. Looked up from germline, CDR1 is LNHDA and CDR2 is SQIVND (reference sequence). This CDR3 is built from 19 residues. V gave up 2 bases and J gave up 3 bases; unmatched junction bases: 14.

V usage is TRBV5-1 and J usage is TRBJ2-3; D gene uncertain. Germline V gene lookup returns CDR1 SGHRS and CDR2 YFSETQ. V lost 4 bases and J lost 0, with 15 bases in between. The CDR3 has 16 residues. The CDR3 reads CASSPARSVSTDTQYF. As DNA, the CDR3 is TGCGCCAGCAGCCCCGCCCGGAGCGTGAGCACAGATACGCAGTATTTT. Together with reference TRBV5-1 and TRBJ2-3, the CDR3 gives the full variable domain: KAGVTQTPRYLIKTRGQQVTLSCSPISGHRSVSWYQQTPGQGLQFLFEYFSETQRNKGNFPGRFSGRQFSNSRSEMNVSTLELGDSALYLCASSPARSVSTDTQYFGPGTRLTVL.

This chain connects TRBV19 to TRBJ2-1, with TRBD2 matching over 13 bases. V trimming: 5 bases; J trimming: 15 bases; junction bases outside the gene matches: 7. Germline values: CDR1 LNHDA, CDR2 SQIVND (reference sequence). This CDR3 is built from 13 residues. This CDR3 is CASSGTSGTSGFF. The CDR3 DNA reads as TGTGCCAGTAGTGGGACTAGCGGGACCTCGGGGTTCTTC.